This T cell receptor (beta chain) is drawn from a study of vaccination and CD4 T cells after COVID-19. Treatment: roughly 10-day PBMC culture with coronavirus spike peptide pools or control peptides (ViraFEST assay). T cells were expanded with peptide pools, and expanded clonotypes were identified by TCR sequencing. Negative-selection isolation of CD4+ T cells was performed after 10 days of culture. This clonotype was found a few times. The antigen remains unidentified. An Oncomine TCR Beta short-read assay was used to sequence the DNA from cultured CD4+ T cells. TCRdb fed the PCR reads into MiXCR, producing one record per CDR3 protein. In the table there are some 15,000 distinct CDR3 sequences, 55% of which are singletons. The clonotype originates from a human donor who had recovered from COVID-19. This specimen consisted of CD4+ T cells from blood, cultured in vitro, obtained before SARS-CoV-2 vaccination.

The CDR3 DNA follows: TGTGCCAGTAGTCCGCGCCGGGGGGCCGCCCCCTACGAGCAGTACTTC. It codes for CASSPRRGAAPYEQYF. The genes are TRBV19 and TRBJ2-7; D is perhaps TRBD2 (7 bases). V shed 5 bases and J shed 2 bases, with 19 bases lying between them. In germline, CDR1 is LNHDA, CDR2 SQIVND (reference sequence). This CDR3 has 16 residues.